This T cell receptor beta chain was documented in a study of T cells after posttransplantation cyclophosphamide. This clone was seen only once. Its antigen is not known. Sequenced by immunoSEQ multiplex PCR; TCRdb stores in-frame clones only, minus some. The sample yields some 2,100 clones, around 85% seen once. Cyclophosphamide on days +3 and +4 followed busulfan-fludarabine conditioning and a marrow graft. General observations from the study: Donor-recipient repertoire similarity was low at 1-2 months, rising over year one. Blood and skin or GI T cell repertoires showed limited TRB overlap.

The sequencing used CD8+ T cells sorted from blood, collected approximately 380 days after allogeneic stem cell transplant with posttransplant cyclophosphamide. This receptor was obtained from a male patient aged 50 to 59 who received an allogeneic stem cell transplant from a related donor and was CMV-positive. Some of the T cells might come from the graft donor.

Written as DNA, the CDR3 is TGTGCCAGCAGCCCTCGACAGGTCTATACGCAGTATTTT. Translating it yields CASSPRQVYTQYF. This chain uses TRBV5-6 with TRBJ2-3, with a weak D call TRBD1 (6 bases). CDR1 and CDR2 from the germline V gene are SGHDT and YYEEEE. Trimming took off 4 bases at V and 7 bases at J, with 13 bases between the two ends. The CDR3 loop spans 13 amino acids.